The rows below give T cell receptor beta chains drawn from one sample of a study of blood T cell repertoires in COVID-19. Some clones are missing from TCRdb's copy, which holds only in-frame ones; the method was immunoSEQ multiplex PCR. The sample shows 370,000 or so clones, approximately 77% of them seen only once. The sequencing sample was made of peripheral blood. The receptors derive from a human donor with acute or convalescent COVID-19. The donor label of this sample is uncertain. CDR3s include the opening cysteine and the closing phenylalanine or tryptophan. The D gene is left open where the match is weak. Expanded clones are given a class, and other clones once, few, many or no size at all.

TRBJ2-5,NA,NA,TRBV6-5,CASSYSTGLGQETQYF,TGTGCCAGCAGTTACTCGACAGGACTAGGACAAGAGACCCAGTACTTC
TRBJ1-5,NA,NA,TRBV6-5,CASSARDNQPQHF,TGTGCCAGCTCCGCCAGGGACAATCAGCCCCAGCATTTT
TRBJ1-2,NA,NA,TRBV4-1,CASSEIPEVNYGYTF,TGCGCCAGCAGCGAAATCCCAGAGGTTAACTATGGCTACACCTTC
TRBJ2-3,TRBD1,NA,TRBV10-3,CAIRDRGGTDTQYF,TGTGCCATCAGGGACAGGGGGGGCACAGATACGCAGTATTTT
TRBJ2-1,NA,NA,TRBV2,CASSEIQGSYNEQFF,TGTGCCAGCAGTGAAATACAGGGATCCTACAATGAGCAGTTCTTC
TRBJ1-2,TRBD1,NA,TRBV5-6,CASSRAGGAGYGYTF,TGTGCCAGCAGCCGCGCAGGGGGCGCGGGGTATGGCTACACCTTC
TRBJ2-7,TRBD1,NA,TRBV5-1,CASSLAGTVYEQYF,TGCGCCAGCAGCTTGGCCGGGACAGTCTACGAGCAGTACTTC
TRBJ2-5,TRBD1,NA,TRBV7-9,CASSPRTGMETQYF,TGTGCCAGCAGCCCGCGGACAGGGATGGAGACCCAGTACTTC
TRBJ1-5,NA,NA,TRBV30,CAWSTGYSNQPQHF,TGTGCCTGGAGTACAGGTTATAGCAATCAGCCCCAGCATTTT
TRBJ2-1,NA,NA,TRBV5-4,CASSLAWEHNNEQFF,TGTGCCAGCAGCTTGGCCTGGGAGCACAACAATGAGCAGTTCTTC
TRBJ1-2,NA,NA,TRBV4-2,CASSQDYRSNGYTF,TGTGCCAGCAGCCAAGATTACCGGTCTAACGGCTACACCTTC
TRBJ1-2,NA,NA,TRBV10-1,CASSDYSNYGYTF,TGCGCCAGCAGTGATTACTCCAACTATGGCTACACCTTC
TRBJ1-1,NA,NA,TRBV5-4,CASSLDRQFEAFF,TGTGCCAGCAGCTTGGACAGGCAATTTGAAGCTTTCTTT
TRBJ2-1,TRBD2,NA,TRBV6-4,CASSAGLAGAEQFF,TGTGCCAGCAGTGCCGGACTAGCGGGGGCGGAGCAGTTCTTC
TRBJ1-2,NA,once,TRBV5-5,CASSLSNYGYTF,TGTGCCAGCAGCTTGTCGAACTATGGCTACACCTTC
TRBJ1-2,NA,NA,TRBV30,CAWSHQGGGYTF,TGTGCCTGGAGCCACCAGGGAGGTGGCTACACCTTC
TRBJ2-1,TRBD1,once,TRBV6-2/TRBV6-3,CASSTLGQGQFF,TGTGCCAGCAGTACCCTCGGACAGGGGCAGTTCTTC
TRBJ1-1,NA,few,TRBV6-6,CASSYFQGNTEAFF,TGTGCCAGCAGTTACTTTCAGGGGAACACTGAAGCTTTCTTT
TRBJ2-1,NA,NA,TRBV9,CASSGLQGSSYNEQFF,TGTGCCAGCAGCGGCCTACAGGGAAGCTCCTACAATGAGCAGTTCTTC
TRBJ2-7,TRBD2,NA,TRBV5-4,CASSREVQIDEQYF,TGTGCCAGCAGCCGGGAGGTCCAGATCGACGAGCAGTACTTC
TRBJ2-5,TRBD2,NA,TRBV7-6,CASSLAEILAGETQYF,TGTGCCAGCAGCTTAGCCGAAATACTAGCGGGAGAGACCCAGTACTTC
TRBJ2-3,NA,NA,TRBV10-2,CASSERRGSTDTQYF,TGCGCCAGCAGTGAGAGGCGGGGTAGCACAGATACGCAGTATTTT
TRBJ1-2,NA,NA,TRBV28,CASRIRAQTYGYTF,TGTGCCAGCAGGATCAGGGCGCAGACCTATGGCTACACCTTC
TRBJ1-6,NA,NA,TRBV3-1/TRBV3-2,CASSRGNSPLHF,TGTGCCAGCAGCCGAGGTAATTCACCCCTCCACTTT
TRBJ2-1,TRBD2,once,TRBV7-2,CASSTLAGKYNEQFF,TGTGCCAGCAGCACACTAGCGGGGAAATACAATGAGCAGTTCTTC
TRBJ1-6,NA,NA,TRBV15,CATSTHRDSPLHF,TGTGCCACCAGCACCCACAGGGATTCACCCCTCCACTTT
TRBJ1-1,NA,NA,TRBV18,CASSPLGGVNTEAFF,TGTGCCAGCTCCCCCTTAGGGGGTGTGAACACTGAAGCTTTCTTT
TRBJ1-1,NA,NA,TRBV6-5,CASSTPRRNTEAFF,TGTGCCAGCAGTACACCACGGAGGAACACTGAAGCTTTCTTT
TRBJ2-4,NA,NA,TRBV11-2,CASGRGGSIQYF,TGTGCCAGCGGCCGAGGGGGTAGCATTCAGTACTTC
TRBJ2-5,NA,NA,TRBV7-9,CASEGRAQETQYF,TGTGCCAGCGAAGGCAGGGCCCAAGAGACCCAGTACTTC
TRBJ2-7,NA,NA,TRBV2,CASNTGSSYEQYF,TGTGCCAGCAATACAGGAAGCTCCTACGAGCAGTACTTC
TRBJ1-2,NA,few,TRBV2,CASSDGPYGYTF,TGTGCCAGCAGTGACGGTCCCTATGGCTACACCTTC
TRBJ1-2,NA,NA,TRBV6-1,CASSERLYGYTF,TGTGCCAGCAGTGAGAGGCTATATGGCTACACCTTC
TRBJ1-5,NA,NA,TRBV11-2,CASSFTGHQPQHF,TGTGCCAGCAGCTTCACAGGGCATCAGCCCCAGCATTTT
TRBJ2-7,TRBD2,NA,TRBV6-6,CASSWGEAGVREQYF,TGTGCCAGCAGTTGGGGCGAAGCGGGGGTGCGGGAGCAGTACTTC
TRBJ1-2,NA,NA,TRBV19,CASTGRGGRMAYGYTF,TGTGCCAGTACTGGGAGAGGAGGACGCATGGCCTATGGCTACACCTTC
TRBJ1-6,NA,NA,TRBV11-2,CASSPASSSYNSPLHF,TGTGCCAGCAGCCCCGCCTCGAGCTCCTATAATTCACCCCTCCACTTT
TRBJ1-5,NA,few,TRBV6-1,CASSERGNSQPQHF,TGTGCCAGCAGTGAACGGGGGAATAGTCAGCCCCAGCATTTT
TRBJ1-1,TRBD1,once,TRBV30,CAWKGTGGRTEAFF,TGTGCCTGGAAGGGGACAGGGGGGAGAACTGAAGCTTTCTTT
TRBJ1-3,NA,few,TRBV12-3/TRBV12-4,CASSPTTSGTIYF,TGTGCCAGCAGCCCAACCACTTCTGGCACCATATATTTT
TRBJ1-1,NA,NA,TRBV10-2,CASSERTTEAFF,TGCGCCAGCAGTGAAAGAACTACTGAAGCTTTCTTT
TRBJ1-6,NA,NA,TRBV7-9,CASSLLGRASPLHF,TGTGCCAGCAGCTTACTGGGGAGGGCGTCACCCCTCCACTTT
TRBJ2-3,TRBD2,NA,TRBV7-6,CASSSSRGTSDTQYF,TGTGCCAGCAGCTCCTCCCGCGGGACTAGTGATACGCAGTATTTT
TRBJ2-7,NA,NA,TRBV5-6,CASSYSSTVLYEQYF,TGTGCCAGCAGCTATAGCTCTACTGTTCTCTACGAGCAGTACTTC
TRBJ2-2,NA,NA,TRBV4-2,CASSQDYPAGELFF,TGTGCCAGCAGCCAAGACTATCCGGCCGGGGAGCTGTTTTTT
TRBJ2-7,NA,NA,TRBV5-8,CASDAWYGATYEQYF,TGTGCCAGCGACGCTTGGTATGGGGCCACCTACGAGCAGTACTTC
TRBJ1-6,NA,NA,TRBV2,CASREKDRSLNSPLHF,TGTGCCAGCAGAGAGAAAGACAGGTCCCTTAATTCACCCCTCCACTTT
TRBJ1-1,NA,NA,TRBV3-1/TRBV3-2,CASSQEGSKRAFF,TGTGCCAGCAGCCAAGAGGGCAGCAAAAGAGCTTTCTTT
TRBJ1-1,NA,NA,TRBV20-1,CSAGEDTEAFF,TGCAGTGCGGGAGAAGACACTGAAGCTTTCTTT
TRBJ2-7,NA,NA,TRBV11-2,CASSLGQATYYEQYF,TGTGCCAGCAGCTTAGGACAGGCCACTTACTACGAGCAGTACTTC
TRBJ1-3,NA,NA,TRBV6-5,CASSQGSGNTIYF,TGTGCCAGCAGCCAGGGTTCTGGAAACACCATATATTTT
TRBJ2-1,TRBD2,NA,TRBV19,CASSIRWTGGSSNEQFF,TGTGCCAGTAGTATTCGATGGACGGGGGGGTCTTCCAATGAGCAGTTCTTC
TRBJ2-3,TRBD2,NA,TRBV14,CASRPTSGGNTDTQYF,TGTGCCAGCAGACCAACTAGCGGGGGGAACACAGATACGCAGTATTTT
TRBJ1-2,NA,NA,TRBV24-1,CATSDLRDGYTF,TGTGCCACCAGTGATTTGCGAGATGGCTACACCTTC
TRBJ1-1,NA,NA,TRBV5-4,CASSTQGGTEAFF,TGTGCCAGCAGCACTCAGGGAGGAACTGAAGCTTTCTTT